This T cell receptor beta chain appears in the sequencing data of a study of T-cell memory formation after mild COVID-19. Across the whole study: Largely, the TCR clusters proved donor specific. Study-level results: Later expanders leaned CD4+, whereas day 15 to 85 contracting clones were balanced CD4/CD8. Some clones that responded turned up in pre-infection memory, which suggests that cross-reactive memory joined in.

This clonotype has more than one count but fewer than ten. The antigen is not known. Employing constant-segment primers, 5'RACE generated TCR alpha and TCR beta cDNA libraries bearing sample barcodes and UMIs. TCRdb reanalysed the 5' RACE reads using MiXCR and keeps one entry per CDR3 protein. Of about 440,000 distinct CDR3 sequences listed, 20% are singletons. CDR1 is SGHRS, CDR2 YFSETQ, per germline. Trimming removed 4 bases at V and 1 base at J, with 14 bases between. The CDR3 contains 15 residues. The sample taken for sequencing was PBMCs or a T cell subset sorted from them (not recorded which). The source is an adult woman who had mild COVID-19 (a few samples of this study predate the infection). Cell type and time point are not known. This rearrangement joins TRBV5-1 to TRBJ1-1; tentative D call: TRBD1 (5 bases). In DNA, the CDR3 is TGCGCCAGCAGCCGAGCCCGGGACCGGAACACTGAAGCTTTCTTT. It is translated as CASSRARDRNTEAFF.